These 32 T cell receptor beta chains came from one sample sequenced in a study of patients and donors after allogeneic stem cell transplantation. From the RT-PCR reads, TCRdb called clonotypes with MiXCR, one entry per CDR3 protein. Among about 160,000 distinct CDR3 sequences listed, about 32% were seen once. The sequencing sample was made of blood, either unsorted or a sorted T cell fraction (not recorded which). Source of these receptors: a human donor who was either an allogeneic HSCT recipient or a stem cell or donor lymphocyte infusion donor (not recorded which). It is not recorded whose cells these are; they may come from a transplant donor.

This clonotype appeared many times. The chain employs TRBV25-1 and TRBJ1-4; D is ambiguous. With 2 bases removed from V and 7 bases from J, the gap between germline ends came to 17 bases. CDR1 MGHDK and CDR2 SYGVNS come from the germline V gene. The CDR3 is 16 residues long. The CDR3 DNA sequence: TGTGCCAGCAGTGAAGGTGAGGTGGTCAAGAGTGAAAAACTGTTTTTT. Amino acids: CASSEGEVVKSEKLFF. Looking up the rest from reference TRBV25-1 and TRBJ1-4 gives the full variable domain: EADIYQTPRYLVIGTGKKITLECSQTMGHDKMYWYQQDPGMELHLIHYSYGVNSTEKGDLSSESTVSRIRTEHFPLTLESARPSHTSQYLCASSEGEVVKSEKLFFGSGTQLSVL.

This clonotype was recorded a few times. V gene TRBV20-1 combines with J gene TRBJ2-1, with D possibly called TRBD1 or TRBD2 (5 bases each). The CDR3 extends over 12 amino acids. Deletions cut 3 bases from V and 9 bases from J, with 12 bases between. Germline loops: CDR1 DFQATT, CDR2 SNEGSKA (reference sequence). CDR3 DNA sequence: TGCAGTGCTAGCTCCCTTGGGGGTGAGCAGTTCTTC. It translates to CSASSLGGEQFF.

This chain uses TRBV29-1 with TRBJ2-7; D remains ambiguous. Looked up from germline, CDR1 is SQVTM and CDR2 is ANQGSEA. V lost 4 bases and J lost 4, with 8 bases in between. This CDR3 is built from 11 residues. The chain's CDR3 is CSVVQSYEQYF. DNA for the CDR3: TGCAGCGTTGTTCAGTCGTACGAGCAGTACTTC.

V is TRBV20-1 and J is TRBJ2-1; TRBD2 matches at 9 bases. The CDR3 is 15 amino acids. Trimming at V came to 5 bases and at J to 0 bases, leaving 5 bases not matched to a gene. Germline loops: CDR1 DFQATT, CDR2 SNEGSKA (reference sequence). The CDR3 here is CSAPSGESSYNEQFF. The CDR3 nucleotides read TGCAGTGCTCCTAGCGGGGAGAGCTCCTACAATGAGCAGTTCTTC.

The chain has TRBV29-1 and TRBJ2-7; D is ambiguous. The CDR3 extends over 11 amino acids. Trimming pared 7 bases from V and 7 bases from J, leaving 14 bases between. From germline, CDR1 is SQVTM and CDR2 ANQGSEA. Here the CDR3 DNA reads TGCAGCGCTGACTTACTTGGGGAGCAGTACTTC. Its protein is CSADLLGEQYF.

The gene calls are TRBV7-2 and TRBJ2-3; D ambiguous. The CDR3 extends over 13 amino acids. V was clipped by 10 bases and J by 4 bases, with 15 bases between them. Germline CDR1 and CDR2: SGHTA and FQGNSA. CDR3 nucleotides: TGTGCCACCCACTCGCGTATAGCAGATACGCAGTATTTT. Its translation: CATHSRIADTQYF. Full variable domain (outside the CDR3, taken from reference TRBV7-2 and TRBJ2-3): GAGVSQSPSNKVTEKGKDVELRCDPISGHTALYWYRQSLGQGLEFLIYFQGNSAPDKSGLPSDRFSAERTGGSVSTLTIQRTQQEDSAVYLCATHSRIADTQYFGPGTRLTVL.

This clonotype was seen only a few times. The chain carries TRBV24-1 and TRBJ1-2; 8 nucleotides line up with TRBD1. The germline V gene has CDR1 KGHDR and CDR2 SFDVKD. CDR3 length equals 13 residues. Germline trimming cut 4 bases from V and 8 bases from J; bases unmatched to any gene: 5. This CDR3 reads CATSDRQGKGYTF. The CDR3 nucleotides are TGTGCCACCAGTGACAGACAGGGGAAAGGCTACACCTTC.

This clonotype was seen only a few times. The chain employs TRBV6-5 and TRBJ2-7; 11 nucleotides match TRBD2. The CDR3 totals 15 residues. The germline CDR1 and CDR2 sequences are MNHEY and SVGAGI. V lost 4 bases and J lost 1; bases outside the gene matches: 3. CDR3 coding DNA: TGTGCCAGCAGTTCGGGACTAGCGGCGTCCTACGAGCAGTACTTC. It specifies CASSSGLAASYEQYF.

In its sample, this clonotype was seen many times. The chain joins TRBV12-3 or TRBV12-4 to TRBJ1-6, with 10 bases lining up with TRBD1. J lost 7 bases, V lost 1 base, and 1 base had no gene match. The CDR3 consists of 15 residues. The CDR3 loop reads CASSLGTGGNSPLHF. The DNA of the CDR3 is TGTGCCAGCAGTTTAGGGACAGGGGGGAATTCACCCCTCCACTTT.

This clonotype was observed a handful of times. This chain uses TRBV4-3 with TRBJ1-5; no clear D gene. The germline V and J ends were trimmed by 0 bases and 6 bases, with 6 bases remaining between them. The CDR3 runs to 13 residues. Looked up from germline, CDR1 is LGHNA and CDR2 is YSLEER. The CDR3 loop is CASSQDWGQPQHF. The DNA of the CDR3 is TGCGCCAGCAGCCAAGATTGGGGTCAGCCCCAGCATTTT.

This clonotype was seen only a few times. The rearrangement links TRBV20-1 to TRBJ2-1; 9 positions agree with TRBD1. This CDR3 contains 15 residues. V gave up 5 bases and J gave up 7 bases; unmatched junction bases: 12. Germline CDR1 and CDR2: DFQATT and SNEGSKA (reference sequence). The CDR3, as DNA: TGCAGTGCTGCCCCCGGACAGGGGAGGGAAAATGAGCAGTTCTTC. It encodes CSAAPGQGRENEQFF.

The J gene is TRBJ2-1, the V gene TRBV4-3; TRBD2 matches 15 bases. The CDR3 is 17 amino acids. V trimming: 4 bases; J trimming: 3 bases; junction bases outside the gene matches: 4. CDR1 LGHNA and CDR2 YSLEER come from the germline V gene. The CDR3 DNA is TGCGCCAGCAGCCCGGGACTAGCGGGAGGTGACTACAATGAGCAGTTCTTC. Translated: CASSPGLAGGDYNEQFF.

A few counts support this clonotype. The V gene is TRBV4-1, the J gene TRBJ2-3, with 7 bases that match TRBD2. The germline V gene has CDR1 MGHRA and CDR2 YSYEKL. The CDR3 sequence is 14 residues long. Trimming cost V 3 bases and J 4 bases; bases outside gene matches: 4. The CDR3 DNA reads as TGCGCCAGCAGCCACGCGGGAGCGGCAGATACGCAGTATTTT. Its translation: CASSHAGAADTQYF.

This clonotype came up a few times. The rearrangement joins TRBV3-1 to TRBJ2-7, with a tentative D call TRBD1 (6 bases). Germline V gives CDR1 LGHDT, CDR2 YNNKEL (reference sequence). Trimming removed 1 base from V and 0 bases from J, with 10 bases in between. The CDR3 is made up of 15 amino acids. The DNA for the CDR3 is TGTGCCAGCAGCCAAGCCAGGGGCTTCTCCTACGAGCAGTACTTC. Its translation is CASSQARGFSYEQYF.

This clonotype was seen a few times. The chain links TRBV10-3 to TRBJ1-3; D ambiguous. This CDR3 region has 14 residues. Germline assignment: CDR1 ENHRY and CDR2 SYGVKD. V shed 6 bases and J shed 3 bases, with 12 bases lying between them. CDR3 coding DNA: TGTGCCATCAGGAACAGCCAGATTGGAAACACCATATATTTT. Translation: CAIRNSQIGNTIYF.

This clonotype was recorded a few times. This chain links TRBV27 with TRBJ1-2; perhaps TRBD1 as D (6 bases). Germline values: CDR1 MNHEY, CDR2 SMNVEV (reference sequence). The V end was cut by 6 bases, the J end by 8 bases, with 16 bases between. This CDR3 spans 13 amino acids. In nucleotides, the CDR3 is TGTGCCAGCAGATTCCTGGACAGTCGAGGCTACACCTTC. Protein: CASRFLDSRGYTF.

Ten or more counts support this clonotype. The chain combines TRBV5-1 with TRBJ1-2; no reliable D call. V lost 4 bases, J lost 4 bases, and 8 bases lay in between. Germline-derived CDR1 and CDR2 are SGHRS and YFSETQ. There are 12 residues in the CDR3. The CDR3 region is CASSPAAYGYTF. The CDR3 nucleotides are TGCGCCAGCAGCCCGGCCGCCTATGGCTACACCTTC.

This clonotype was counted between two and nine times. V and J are TRBV20-1 and TRBJ2-2, with TRBD2 matching over 10 bases. V was clipped by 4 bases and J by 4 bases; unmatched bases: 3. From germline, CDR1 is DFQATT and CDR2 SNEGSKA (reference sequence). The CDR3 length is 14 residues. The CDR3 is CSATSGRVTGELFF. The CDR3 DNA is TGCAGTGCTACCAGCGGGAGGGTCACCGGGGAGCTGTTTTTT.

This clonotype was detected only a few times. The chain links TRBV20-1 to TRBJ2-1; no reliable D call. Trimming left V 0 bases short and J 4 bases short, with 10 bases between. This CDR3 has 14 amino acids. Germline CDR1 DFQATT, CDR2 SNEGSKA (reference sequence). The CDR3 spells CSARDPRRYNEQFF. The DNA of the CDR3 is TGCAGTGCTAGAGACCCCCGCCGTTACAATGAGCAGTTCTTC.

This clonotype has more than one count but fewer than ten. The chain recombines TRBV5-1 with TRBJ2-3; a possible D gene is TRBD1 (6 bases). CDR1 and CDR2 (germline): SGHRS, YFSETQ. This CDR3 is built from 15 residues. Trimming removed 1 base from V and 0 bases from J, with 9 bases in between. As DNA, the CDR3 is TGCGCCAGCAGCTTGCCCCAGGGGAGCACAGATACGCAGTATTTT. Translated, it gives CASSLPQGSTDTQYF.

The chain employs TRBV5-5 and TRBJ1-3; D is unclear. Looked up from germline, CDR1 is SGHKS and CDR2 is YYEKEE (reference sequence). The ends were cut back, 0 bases at V and 0 bases at J, with 7 bases in the middle. The CDR3 consists of 15 residues. The CDR3 loop is CASSLVLISGNTIYF. The CDR3 DNA is TGTGCCAGCAGCTTGGTGCTGATCTCTGGAAACACCATATATTTT.

In its sample, this clonotype was seen once. V is TRBV20-1 and J is TRBJ2-7; 7 nucleotides agree with TRBD2. Germline values: CDR1 DFQATT, CDR2 SNEGSKA (reference sequence). The CDR3 has 14 residues. J was trimmed by 0 bases and V by 3 bases; bases with no gene match: 5. CDR3 residues: CSASPTSVSYEQYF. The CDR3 region has the DNA TGCAGTGCTAGTCCCACTAGCGTCTCCTACGAGCAGTACTTC.

The chain has TRBV29-1 and TRBJ2-6; D uncertain. Looked up from germline, CDR1 is SQVTM and CDR2 is ANQGSEA. The V and J ends lost 5 bases and 0 bases respectively, with 8 bases between them. The CDR3 is 14 residues long. Here the CDR3 reads CSVSGSSGANVLTF. The CDR3, as DNA: TGCAGCGTTTCCGGTAGCTCTGGGGCCAACGTCCTGACTTTC.

In its sample, this clonotype was seen a few times. In DNA, the CDR3 is TGTGCCAGCTCACCATACCGAGCCGGGACTAGCGGGATCACCGGGGAGCTGTTTTTT. This translates into CASSPYRAGTSGITGELFF. V is TRBV18 and J is TRBJ2-2; TRBD2 aligns across 13 bases. Germline lookup yields CDR1 KGHSH and CDR2 LQKENI. This CDR3 spans 19 amino acids. Germline trimming cut 2 bases from V and 4 bases from J; bases unmatched to any gene: 10.

V usage is TRBV7-8 and J usage is TRBJ2-5; possible D gene TRBD1, 6 bases. V was trimmed by 2 bases and J by 4 bases, leaving 8 bases between them. Germline V gene sequence: CDR1 SGHVS, CDR2 FQNEAQ. CDR3 length equals 13 residues. The CDR3 sequence is CASSLQGRETQYF. CDR3 nucleotide sequence: TGTGCCAGCAGCTTACAGGGGCGAGAGACCCAGTACTTC.

This clonotype was observed a handful of times. This chain connects TRBV6-1 to TRBJ1-5; 9 bases line up with TRBD1. V lost 3 bases and J lost 7; bases outside the gene matches: 13. Germline lookup yields CDR1 MNHNS and CDR2 SASEGT. The CDR3 covers 17 residues. As DNA, the CDR3 is TGTGCCAGCAGTGACCACGGACAGGGGAACAGTCAGCAGCCCCAGCATTTT. It translates to CASSDHGQGNSQQPQHF.

This clonotype appeared a few times. The genes are TRBV4-3 and TRBJ2-7; weak D call: TRBD2 (6 bases). The CDR3 consists of 17 residues. With 0 bases removed from V and 4 bases from J, the gap between germline ends came to 19 bases. Germline V gene data show CDR1 as LGHNA and CDR2 as YSLEER. Here the CDR3 DNA reads TGCGCCAGCAGCCAAGATTTCTCGGGAGCGCTCTGGTACGAGCAGTACTTC. Translation: CASSQDFSGALWYEQYF.

This clonotype has a count of ten or more. The chain employs TRBV6-6 and TRBJ1-6; D remains unclear. The CDR3 loop spans 13 amino acids. Germline V gives CDR1 MNHNY, CDR2 SVGAGI (reference sequence). V lost 4 bases, J lost 8 bases, and 9 bases lay in between. In nucleotides, the CDR3 is TGTGCCAGCAGTTCCCTGAAGGATTCACCCCTCCACTTT. It is translated as CASSSLKDSPLHF.

The V call is TRBV28, the J call TRBJ2-1; 8 nucleotides line up with TRBD2. The CDR3 covers 13 residues. Germline trimming cut 2 bases from V and 12 bases from J; bases unmatched to any gene: 6. Germline lookup yields CDR1 MDHEN and CDR2 SYDVKM. CDR3 DNA: TGTGCCAGCAGTTTACCGGGACTAGTTCGGCAGTTCTTC. Translation: CASSLPGLVRQFF.

J is TRBJ1-1 and V is TRBV29-1; the D gene is possibly TRBD1 (5 bases). The ends were cut back, 4 bases at V and 5 bases at J, with 11 bases in the middle. CDR3 length equals 12 residues. Germline V gene lookup returns CDR1 SQVTM and CDR2 ANQGSEA. The CDR3 DNA follows: TGCAGCGTTGCCCGACGGGGGACTGAAGCTTTCTTT. This sequence encodes CSVARRGTEAFF.

The chain carries TRBV7-9 and TRBJ2-7, with 7 bases that match TRBD1. The CDR3 sequence is 14 residues long. The V segment lost 5 bases and the J segment 9 bases; nucleotides outside the gene matches: 13. Germline V gives CDR1 SEHNR, CDR2 FQNEAQ (reference sequence). The CDR3 DNA reads TGTGCCAGCAGCCCCAGTACTACAGGGGAATCGCAGTACTTC. Residues: CASSPSTTGESQYF.

The J gene is TRBJ1-1, the V gene TRBV5-1; no definite D call. This CDR3 spans 13 amino acids. The ends were cut back, 0 bases at V and 6 bases at J, with 9 bases in the middle. Germline loops: CDR1 SGHRS, CDR2 YFSETQ. CDR3 bases: TGCGCCAGCAGCTTGGGGGCCGGGGCTGAAGCTTTCTTT. Translated, it gives CASSLGAGAEAFF. Looking up the rest from reference TRBV5-1 and TRBJ1-1 gives the full variable domain: KAGVTQTPRYLIKTRGQQVTLSCSPISGHRSVSWYQQTPGQGLQFLFEYFSETQRNKGNFPGRFSGRQFSNSRSEMNVSTLELGDSALYLCASSLGAGAEAFFGQGTRLTVV.